The 26 T cell receptor beta chains below all came from one sample that was sequenced in a study of shared clonotypes between healthy human individuals. The protocol was immunoSEQ multiplex PCR, while the TCRdb copy is restricted to in-frame clones and leaves out a portion. The sample has just over 2,000,000 clones; 85% to 95% are singletons. Sequencing was performed on naive CD4+ T cells sorted from blood. Noted subset: CD45RA+ positively selected. All receptors derive from a man younger than 35 in good health.

The chain uses TRBV9 and TRBJ2-2; TRBD2 matches at 11 bases. V lost 4 bases, J lost 2 bases, and 4 bases stayed unmatched. Germline V lookup: CDR1 SGDLS, CDR2 YYNGEE. CDR3 size: 16 residues. The CDR3 protein is CASSQRLAGNTGELFF. The CDR3 DNA is TGTGCCAGCAGCCAAAGACTAGCGGGAAACACCGGGGAGCTGTTTTTT.

The gene calls are TRBV6-1 and TRBJ2-4; D remains unclear. The CDR3 runs 15 residues. V lost 0 bases, J lost 2 bases, and 8 bases lay in between. Germline-derived CDR1 and CDR2 are MNHNS and SASEGT. The CDR3 spells CASSEATIPKNIQYF. In DNA form, the CDR3 reads TGTGCCAGCAGTGAAGCGACAATTCCCAAAAACATTCAGTACTTC.

V is TRBV7-8 and J is TRBJ2-1; the match to TRBD1 covers 11 bases. The CDR3 is made up of 16 amino acids. Looked up from germline, CDR1 is SGHVS and CDR2 is FQNEAQ. V gave up 5 bases and J gave up 7 bases; unmatched junction bases: 10. The CDR3 protein is CASSPQGGQGANEQFF. Written as DNA, the CDR3 is TGTGCCAGCAGCCCGCAAGGAGGACAGGGGGCTAATGAGCAGTTCTTC.

The chain is built from TRBV27 and TRBJ2-7; 7 positions match TRBD1. Germline CDR1 is MNHEY and CDR2 is SMNVEV (reference sequence). V lost 5 bases and J lost 1; bases outside the gene matches: 5. The CDR3 loop spans 14 amino acids. The CDR3 nucleotides are TGTGCCAGCAGTGACAGACAGGGTTCCTACGAGCAGTACTTC. Protein: CASSDRQGSYEQYF.

The gene calls are TRBV30 and TRBJ1-1; D gene uncertain. The germline V gene encodes CDR1 GTSNPN and CDR2 SVGIG (reference sequence). The CDR3 has 12 amino acids. V was shortened by 2 bases and J by 6 bases, with 10 bases between the two germline ends. CDR3 sequence (DNA): TGTGCCTGGAGTTCCTCAGACGCTGAAGCTTTCTTT. Translation gives CAWSSSDAEAFF.

This chain joins TRBV10-2 and TRBJ1-6; D is unresolved. The V gene's germline CDR1 is WSHSY and CDR2 SAAADI. This CDR3 contains 13 residues. The ends were cut back, 2 bases at V and 8 bases at J, with 7 bases in the middle. CDR3 amino acids: CASSEGPHSPLHF. The DNA for the CDR3 is TGCGCCAGCAGTGAGGGCCCTCATTCACCCCTCCACTTT.

CDR3: CSVRGLNTDTQYF. CDR3 sequence (DNA): TGCAGCGTCCGGGGGTTGAACACAGATACGCAGTATTTT. The chain carries TRBV29-1 and TRBJ2-3; D is possibly TRBD2 (6 bases). Trimming stripped 6 bases from V and 2 bases from J, with 12 bases between. This CDR3 region has 13 residues. In germline, CDR1 is SQVTM, CDR2 ANQGSEA.

This clone was observed a single time. The chain uses TRBV7-2 and TRBJ2-5; D is unclear. Per the germline V gene, CDR1 is SGHTA and CDR2 is FQGNSA. This CDR3 contains 13 residues. V dropped 3 bases and J dropped 7 bases, with 12 bases sitting between them. The chain's CDR3 is CASSFDSTGTQYF. The CDR3 DNA is TGTGCCAGCAGCTTCGACTCTACGGGGACCCAGTACTTC.

V gene TRBV10-3 combines with J gene TRBJ2-2, with D possibly matching TRBD2 (5 bases). This CDR3 contains 13 residues. V was shortened by 7 bases and J by 3 bases, with 9 bases between the two germline ends. CDR1 is ENHRY and CDR2 is SYGVKD in the germline V gene. CDR3 in amino acids: CAITRTDTGELFF. Here the CDR3 DNA reads TGTGCCATCACCAGGACTGACACCGGGGAGCTGTTTTTT.

The rearrangement joins TRBV6-6 to TRBJ2-7; D perhaps matches TRBD1 (6 bases). The V gene lost 2 bases and the J gene lost 2 bases, with 7 bases spanning the gap. Germline V gives CDR1 MNHNY, CDR2 SVGAGI (reference sequence). The CDR3 runs 13 residues. This chain's CDR3 is CASSYGTPYEQYF. DNA of the CDR3: TGTGCCAGCAGTTACGGGACACCCTACGAGCAGTACTTC.

The DNA for the CDR3 is TGTGCCAGCAGCTTACCTCGGACGTCGGCCACAGATACGCAGTATTTT. Amino acids: CASSLPRTSATDTQYF. The chain employs TRBV5-4 and TRBJ2-3, with D uncertain. The CDR3 covers 16 residues. V was cut by 2 bases and J by 2 bases, with 15 bases left in between. The germline gives CDR1 SGHNT, CDR2 YYREEE (reference sequence).

J is TRBJ2-6 and V is TRBV18, with TRBD2 matching 13 bases. Trimming removed 3 bases from V and 4 bases from J; junction bases left unmatched: 18. The CDR3 has 22 amino acids. The V gene's germline CDR1 is KGHSH and CDR2 LQKENI. Here the CDR3 DNA reads TGTGCCAGCTCACCTGGGCAGAAGTATATCGGACTAGCGGGAGTCGGGGCCAACGTCCTGACTTTC. Translation gives CASSPGQKYIGLAGVGANVLTF.

The chain links TRBV7-3 to TRBJ1-1; 7 bases fit TRBD1. This CDR3 contains 14 residues. V lost 5 bases to trimming and J lost 5 bases; unmatched junction nucleotides: 8. CDR1 SGHTA and CDR2 FQGTGA come from the germline V gene. The CDR3 coding sequence is TGTGCCAGCAGCGCCGATCGACAGGGTACTGAAGCTTTCTTT. It codes for CASSADRQGTEAFF. The full variable domain, its missing parts supplied by reference TRBV7-3 and TRBJ1-1, is GAGVSQTPSNKVTEKGKYVELRCDPISGHTALYWYRQSLGQGPEFLIYFQGTGAADDSGLPNDRFFAVRPEGSVSTLKIQRTERGDSAVYLCASSADRQGTEAFFGQGTRLTVV.

The V call is TRBV18, the J call TRBJ2-3; the match to TRBD1 covers 10 bases. The CDR3 consists of 17 residues. The germline CDR1 and CDR2 sequences are KGHSH and LQKENI. V shed 1 base, J shed 4 bases, and the junction held 8 bases outside the gene matches. The chain's CDR3 is CASSPRVGQGTPDTQYF. Written as DNA, the CDR3 is TGTGCCAGCTCACCACGGGTGGGACAGGGGACCCCAGATACGCAGTATTTT.

This clone was recorded only once. The V call is TRBV6-5, the J call TRBJ1-1, with 11 bases aligning to TRBD1. V shed 5 bases, J shed 2 bases, and the junction held 4 bases outside the gene matches. Germline CDR1 MNHEY, CDR2 SVGAGI. CDR3 length: 15 amino acids. The CDR3 bases are TGTGCCAGCAGTAAATGGACAGGGGGCAACACTGAAGCTTTCTTT. Amino acid sequence: CASSKWTGGNTEAFF.

V and J are TRBV7-2 and TRBJ2-1, with 10 bases lining up with TRBD1. Unmatched junction bases numbered 6, after V lost 3 bases and J lost 4 bases. The germline V gene encodes CDR1 SGHTA and CDR2 FQGNSA. The CDR3 has 16 amino acids. CDR3 amino acids: CASSFTGTGVYNEQFF. DNA for the CDR3: TGTGCCAGCAGCTTCACCGGGACAGGGGTATACAATGAGCAGTTCTTC.

With regard to this clone: The same CDR3 also results from other DNA sequences found in this sample. The chain combines TRBV6-1 with TRBJ1-6; no clear D. CDR3 size: 15 residues. CDR1 and CDR2 (germline): MNHNS, SASEGT. Trimming removed 1 base at V and 0 bases at J, with 4 bases between. CDR3 protein: CASSEGGSYNSPLHF. For the CDR3, the DNA is TGTGCCAGCAGTGAAGGGGGCTCCTATAATTCACCCCTCCACTTT.

The CDR3 region is CSVEDTLYLDEQFF. CDR3 DNA sequence: TGCAGCGTTGAAGATACCCTGTATCTCGATGAGCAGTTCTTC. The chain combines TRBV29-1 with TRBJ2-1; D not certain. Deletions cut 0 bases from V and 8 bases from J, with 14 bases between. CDR1 is SQVTM and CDR2 is ANQGSEA in the germline V gene. The CDR3 contains 14 residues.

V usage is TRBV10-1 and J usage is TRBJ2-5; 9 bases agree with TRBD2. V trimming: 3 bases; J trimming: 2 bases; junction bases outside the gene matches: 7. Germline V gene data show CDR1 as WNHNN and CDR2 as SYGVQD (reference sequence). The CDR3 runs 16 residues. CDR3 DNA: TGCGCCAGCAGTGAAAGCGGGACTAGCCCTCAAGAGACCCAGTACTTC. This codes for CASSESGTSPQETQYF.

The DNA for the CDR3 is TGTGCCAGCAGCCTTAGCGTAACCTACGAGCAGTACTTC. Protein sequence: CASSLSVTYEQYF. V gene TRBV6-5 combines with J gene TRBJ2-7; tentatively, D is TRBD2 (5 bases). The CDR3 totals 13 residues. The V end lost 6 bases, the J end lost 2 bases, and 11 bases lay between the germline ends. CDR1 is MNHEY, CDR2 SVGAGI, per germline.

V and J are TRBV5-4 and TRBJ2-7; D remains unclear. Deletions cut 4 bases from V and 0 bases from J, with 17 bases between. Germline CDR1 is SGHNT and CDR2 is YYREEE (reference sequence). CDR3 length: 16 amino acids. CDR3 in amino acids: CASSNLRRKSSYEQYF. For the CDR3, the DNA is TGTGCCAGCAGCAACCTACGACGAAAGAGCTCCTACGAGCAGTACTTC.

This sequence joins TRBV18 and TRBJ1-2; D ambiguous. CDR3 length: 14 residues. Trimming cost V 0 bases and J 4 bases, with 9 bases left between them. Germline assignment: CDR1 KGHSH and CDR2 LQKENI. CDR3 region: CASSPPVQSYGYTF. The CDR3 DNA reads TGTGCCAGCTCACCACCGGTCCAGAGCTATGGCTACACCTTC.

This clone was detected a few times. The chain employs TRBV30 and TRBJ2-2; TRBD1 agrees at 9 bases. The germline CDR1 and CDR2 sequences are GTSNPN and SVGIG (reference sequence). The CDR3 has 14 amino acids. V gave up 8 bases and J gave up 3 bases; unmatched junction bases: 7. CDR3 sequence (DNA): TGTGCCCGCCAAAGGGACAGGGACACCGGGGAGCTGTTTTTT. It specifies CARQRDRDTGELFF.

Comment on this clone: Other DNA sequences within the sample encode an identical CDR3. The chain recombines TRBV5-1 with TRBJ1-3; D ambiguous. The CDR3 is made up of 14 amino acids. Germline-derived CDR1 and CDR2 are SGHRS and YFSETQ. V lost 0 bases, J lost 4 bases, and 8 bases lay in between. CDR3 amino acids: CASSLEGLGNTIYF. As DNA, the CDR3 is TGCGCCAGCAGCTTGGAAGGTCTGGGAAACACCATATATTTT. Full variable domain (outside the CDR3, taken from reference TRBV5-1 and TRBJ1-3): KAGVTQTPRYLIKTRGQQVTLSCSPISGHRSVSWYQQTPGQGLQFLFEYFSETQRNKGNFPGRFSGRQFSNSRSEMNVSTLELGDSALYLCASSLEGLGNTIYFGEGSWLTVV.

This clone was recorded only once. This CDR3 is CASSPPGTGPANQPQHF. The CDR3, as DNA: TGTGCCAGCTCACCTCCGGGGACAGGACCTGCCAATCAGCCCCAGCATTTT. The chain couples TRBV18 to TRBJ1-5, with 8 bases that match TRBD1. From germline, CDR1 is KGHSH and CDR2 LQKENI. The CDR3 is 17 residues long. J was trimmed by 3 bases and V by 3 bases; bases with no gene match: 10.

The chain is built from TRBV19 and TRBJ2-1; TRBD2 might be the D (5 bases). Trimming pared 9 bases from V and 15 bases from J, leaving 15 bases between. CDR3 length: 10 residues. The germline V gene has CDR1 LNHDA and CDR2 SQIVND (reference sequence). The CDR3 sequence: CASPNTGGFF. CDR3 sequence (DNA): TGTGCCAGCCCAAACACCGGAGGGTTCTTC.